One sample yielded the 30 T cell receptor beta chains listed below, sequenced in a study of blood T cell repertoires in COVID-19. Clones were read by immunoSEQ multiplex PCR, and TCRdb kept only the in-frame ones, dropping some. The table has approximately 500,000 clones, 80% to 90% seen once; the top ten hold about 3.2%. The sample comprised peripheral blood. Every receptor here comes from a human donor in a cohort sampled during active COVID-19.

This chain uses TRBV15 with TRBJ2-3, with 13 bases aligning to TRBD2. The CDR3 totals 18 residues. The junction had 7 bases not matched to a gene; V was cut back by 3 bases and J by 1 base. Germline CDR1 LNHNV, CDR2 YYDKDF (reference sequence). In DNA form, the CDR3 reads TGTGCCACCAGCAGGCGAGGACTAGCGGGAGTCGGCACAGATACGCAGTATTTT. It yields the protein CATSRRGLAGVGTDTQYF.

J is TRBJ2-7 and V is TRBV18, with 7 bases aligning to TRBD1. This CDR3 region has 14 residues. With 3 bases clipped from V and 0 bases from J, the junction kept 2 bases outside the gene matches. Germline V gene sequence: CDR1 KGHSH, CDR2 LQKENI. The CDR3 region has the DNA TGTGCCAGCTCACCGACAGGGAGCTCCTACGAGCAGTACTTC. It encodes CASSPTGSSYEQYF.

The rearrangement joins TRBV28 to TRBJ1-4, with 10 bases identical to TRBD1. The ends lost 5 bases at V and 8 bases at J; junction bases unmatched: 8. The CDR3 has 15 amino acids. Germline CDR1 MDHEN, CDR2 SYDVKM. The chain's CDR3 is CASSRWDRGYEKLFF. CDR3 DNA: TGTGCCAGCAGTCGTTGGGACAGGGGATACGAAAAACTGTTTTTT.

The chain employs TRBV19 and TRBJ1-4; no reliable D call. The germline V gene has CDR1 LNHDA and CDR2 SQIVND (reference sequence). V lost 3 bases to trimming and J lost 7 bases, with 9 bases between them. The CDR3 extends over 13 amino acids. CDR3 coding DNA: TGTGCCAGTAGTATCCGTAGGAGTGAAAAACTGTTTTTT. It specifies CASSIRRSEKLFF.

The chain combines TRBV7-9 with TRBJ2-2; D is ambiguous. CDR1 and CDR2 from the germline V gene are SEHNR and FQNEAQ (reference sequence). The CDR3 has 17 residues. V was clipped by 11 bases and J by 5 bases, with 27 bases between them. The CDR3 spells CAGTARSPYSPTGELFF. The CDR3 coding sequence is TGTGCCGGCACGGCGAGGAGCCCCTATAGTCCAACCGGGGAGCTGTTTTTT.

The chain employs TRBV4-2 and TRBJ2-2; TRBD2 agrees at 14 bases. Germline-derived CDR1 and CDR2 are LGHNA and YNFKEQ. V gave up 0 bases and J gave up 6 bases; unmatched junction bases: 9. The CDR3 contains 19 residues. The CDR3 spells CASSQDPGLAGVEAGELFF. Here the CDR3 DNA reads TGTGCCAGCAGCCAAGATCCGGGACTAGCGGGAGTTGAGGCCGGGGAGCTGTTTTTT.

The sample holds one count of this clone. The chain carries TRBV10-1 and TRBJ1-5; tentative D call: TRBD1 (6 bases). V was trimmed by 10 bases and J by 5 bases, leaving 15 bases between them. The CDR3 loop spans 13 amino acids. Looked up from germline, CDR1 is WNHNN and CDR2 is SYGVQD (reference sequence). The CDR3 nucleotides are TGCGCCACATCGACAGGCATTGATCAGCCCCAGCATTTT. Translated, it gives CATSTGIDQPQHF.

Here the CDR3 reads CAISESRDRALGYTF. The CDR3 bases are TGTGCCATCAGTGAGTCGCGGGACAGGGCCCTTGGCTACACCTTC. The chain combines TRBV10-3 with TRBJ1-2; 9 positions match TRBD1. V shed 0 bases, J shed 7 bases, and the junction held 6 bases outside the gene matches. This CDR3 is 15 amino acids long. Germline-derived CDR1 and CDR2 are ENHRY and SYGVKD.

The rearrangement joins TRBV15 to TRBJ2-7, with 9 positions matching TRBD1. V was clipped by 0 bases and J by 5 bases; unmatched bases: 2. The germline V gene encodes CDR1 LNHNV and CDR2 YYDKDF (reference sequence). CDR3 length equals 14 residues. The CDR3 protein is CATSREWTGDEQYF. CDR3 nucleotides: TGTGCCACCAGCAGAGAATGGACAGGGGACGAGCAGTACTTC.

The chain couples TRBV19 to TRBJ2-5; 8 positions match TRBD1. Germline trimming cut 4 bases from V and 4 bases from J; bases unmatched to any gene: 8. The germline gives CDR1 LNHDA, CDR2 SQIVND (reference sequence). The CDR3 is 15 amino acids. The CDR3 sequence is CASSRRTGKGETQYF. CDR3 DNA: TGTGCCAGTAGTAGGCGGACAGGGAAAGGAGAGACCCAGTACTTC.

With respect to this clone: This CDR3 is also generated by other DNA sequences in the sample. CDR3 in DNA: TGTGCCAGCTCACCAGAGGCCTACGAGCAGTACTTC. Amino acids: CASSPEAYEQYF. The chain joins TRBV18 to TRBJ2-7; D remains unclear. Trimming pared 2 bases from V and 2 bases from J, leaving 4 bases between. Germline lookup yields CDR1 KGHSH and CDR2 LQKENI. The CDR3 length is 12 residues. Filled out from reference TRBV18 and TRBJ2-7, the complete variable domain reads NAGVMQNPRHLVRRRGQEARLRCSPMKGHSHVYWYRQLPEEGLKFMVYLQKENIIDESGMPKERFSAEFPKEGPSILRIQQVVRGDSAAYFCASSPEAYEQYFGPGTRLTVT.

About this clone itself: The same CDR3 is also encoded by other DNA sequences in this sample. The chain employs TRBV19 and TRBJ2-2, with a possible D match to TRBD1 (5 bases). CDR3 size: 14 residues. Trimming removed 1 base from V and 5 bases from J, with 8 bases in between. Per the germline V gene, CDR1 is LNHDA and CDR2 is SQIVND (reference sequence). CDR3 DNA: TGTGCCAGTAGTATAGGTCAGGGAACCGGGGAGCTGTTTTTT. It is translated as CASSIGQGTGELFF.

The V gene is TRBV4-1, the J gene TRBJ1-4; possible D gene TRBD1, 6 bases. This CDR3 region has 16 residues. V gave up 4 bases and J gave up 4 bases, with 16 bases separating them. Per the germline V gene, CDR1 is MGHRA and CDR2 is YSYEKL. CDR3 DNA: TGCGCCAGCAGCCCCGGACAGAAGGGGGTTAATGAAAAACTGTTTTTT. Protein: CASSPGQKGVNEKLFF.

The chain joins TRBV9 to TRBJ1-3; D is unresolved. There are 15 residues in the CDR3. The germline CDR1 and CDR2 sequences are SGDLS and YYNGEE. Trimming shortened V by 4 bases and J by 4 bases, and 15 bases separated the two germline ends. The CDR3 is CASSPDSVAGNTIYF. CDR3 nucleotide sequence: TGTGCCAGCAGCCCGGACTCGGTGGCGGGAAACACCATATATTTT.

J is TRBJ2-2 and V is TRBV30; D is perhaps TRBD1 (5 bases). The CDR3 length is 14 residues. The germline gives CDR1 GTSNPN, CDR2 SVGIG (reference sequence). V dropped 0 bases and J dropped 0 bases, with 5 bases sitting between them. CDR3 protein: CAWSVGANTGELFF. CDR3 DNA sequence: TGTGCCTGGAGTGTAGGGGCGAACACCGGGGAGCTGTTTTTT.

This chain links TRBV20-1 with TRBJ1-2; D not resolved. The V gene lost 3 bases and the J gene lost 6 bases, with 8 bases spanning the gap. CDR3 length: 11 residues. CDR1 is DFQATT and CDR2 is SNEGSKA in the germline V gene (reference sequence). CDR3 sequence reads: CSARKSNGYTF. For the CDR3, the DNA is TGCAGTGCTAGGAAGAGCAATGGCTACACCTTC.

The gene calls are TRBV7-2 and TRBJ2-3; D is ambiguous. The CDR3 runs to 17 residues. V lost 3 bases and J 2 bases, leaving 18 bases between the germline ends. In germline, CDR1 is SGHTA, CDR2 FQGNSA. The CDR3 region is CASSFQGGGTHTDTQYF. The DNA for the CDR3 is TGTGCCAGCAGCTTCCAAGGTGGCGGAACACACACAGATACGCAGTATTTT.

The chain joins TRBV7-9 to TRBJ1-1; possible D gene TRBD1, 6 bases. Germline values: CDR1 SEHNR, CDR2 FQNEAQ (reference sequence). This CDR3 spans 15 amino acids. V lost 7 bases and J 6 bases, leaving 21 bases between the germline ends. DNA of the CDR3: TGTGCCAGCATGCACCAAGGGACACTAACGGCTGAAGCTTTCTTT. The encoded protein is CASMHQGTLTAEAFF.

The CDR3 nucleotides are TGTGCCTGGAGTGAAACAGGGGGGACCCAGTACTTC. Translated: CAWSETGGTQYF. V and J are TRBV30 and TRBJ2-5; 8 nucleotides match TRBD1. Trimming took 1 base from V and 7 from J; bases not matched to a gene: 2. Germline-derived CDR1 and CDR2 are GTSNPN and SVGIG (reference sequence). This CDR3 spans 12 amino acids.

The chain carries TRBV3-1 (or the pseudogene TRBV3-2) and TRBJ2-7, with 7 bases matching TRBD2. The V gene's germline CDR1 is LGHDT and CDR2 YNNKEL (reference sequence). The CDR3 runs 15 residues. With 1 base clipped from V and 2 bases from J, the junction kept 5 bases outside the gene matches. CDR3 bases: TGTGCCAGCAGCCAAGGATCTAGCGGCCCCTACGAGCAGTACTTC. It encodes CASSQGSSGPYEQYF.

The table lists this clone with a few counts. The genes are TRBV19 and TRBJ1-2, with 7 bases lining up with TRBD1. The CDR3 extends over 14 amino acids. Trimming cost V 5 bases and J 8 bases; bases outside gene matches: 11. In germline, CDR1 is LNHDA, CDR2 SQIVND (reference sequence). The CDR3, as DNA: TGTGCCAGTAGTGCGGGCCGGGACAGAAACGGCTACACCTTC. It specifies CASSAGRDRNGYTF.

The chain is built from TRBV5-1 and TRBJ1-5; no definite D call. Trimming cost V 2 bases and J 4 bases, with 10 bases left between them. The CDR3 runs to 14 residues. Germline V gene lookup returns CDR1 SGHRS and CDR2 YFSETQ. This CDR3 reads CASSLGGPNQPQHF. Written as DNA, the CDR3 is TGCGCCAGCAGCTTAGGTGGGCCAAATCAGCCCCAGCATTTT.

The gene calls are TRBV5-1 and TRBJ2-2; D remains unclear. Trimming removed 7 bases at V and 2 bases at J, with 12 bases between. Germline lookup yields CDR1 SGHRS and CDR2 YFSETQ. The CDR3 runs to 14 residues. This CDR3 reads CASGPGSNTGELFF. The CDR3 nucleotides are TGCGCCAGCGGTCCAGGATCTAACACCGGGGAGCTGTTTTTT.

This rearrangement joins TRBV28 to TRBJ2-1, with TRBD2 matching over 9 bases. V gave up 5 bases and J gave up 7 bases; unmatched junction bases: 9. This CDR3 contains 15 residues. The germline gives CDR1 MDHEN, CDR2 SYDVKM. CDR3 residues: CASSAAGGSRNEQFF. CDR3 coding DNA: TGTGCCAGCAGTGCAGCGGGAGGAAGTAGGAATGAGCAGTTCTTC.

The V call is TRBV7-2, the J call TRBJ1-2, with a weak D call TRBD1 (6 bases). Trimming removed 1 base from V and 7 bases from J, with 19 bases in between. The CDR3 contains 16 residues. Germline V gene sequence: CDR1 SGHTA, CDR2 FQGNSA. This CDR3 is CASSLETGLVVRGYTF. The CDR3 bases are TGTGCCAGCAGCTTAGAAACAGGGTTGGTCGTACGTGGCTACACCTTC.

This sequence joins TRBV9 and TRBJ2-2; tentative D call: TRBD1 (6 bases). V shed 1 base and J shed 0 bases, with 10 bases lying between them. Germline-derived CDR1 and CDR2 are SGDLS and YYNGEE. There are 16 residues in the CDR3. The CDR3 bases are TGTGCCAGCAGCGTATTAGGGACATCGAACACCGGGGAGCTGTTTTTT. Protein product: CASSVLGTSNTGELFF.

The V call is TRBV10-3, the J call TRBJ1-1; D may be TRBD1 (6 bases). Germline CDR1 ENHRY, CDR2 SYGVKD. The CDR3 is 15 amino acids. V lost 4 bases and J lost 3, with 15 bases in between. The CDR3 coding sequence is TGTGCCATCAGTGGTAACAGGGCTCCCGACACTGAAGCTTTCTTT. It yields the protein CAISGNRAPDTEAFF.

This chain uses TRBV4-3 with TRBJ2-2; 11 bases are shared with TRBD2. V was clipped by 3 bases and J by 6 bases; unmatched bases: 15. From germline, CDR1 is LGHNA and CDR2 YSLEER. The CDR3 length is 19 residues. The CDR3 DNA reads as TGCGCCAGCAGCCAGCGCCTAACTAGCGGGAGCAAATTTTCCGGGGAGCTGTTTTTT. Its translation is CASSQRLTSGSKFSGELFF.

The chain joins TRBV7-3 to TRBJ1-2; tentatively, D is TRBD1 (5 bases). The CDR3 is 14 residues long. Trimming removed 1 base from V and 7 bases from J, with 13 bases in between. Germline CDR1 and CDR2: SGHTA and FQGTGA. CDR3 DNA: TGTGCCAGCAGCTTAAACGGAGGGGCGGGTGGCTACACCTTC. It is translated as CASSLNGGAGGYTF.

CDR3 in amino acids: CASSLSSGRNEQFF. CDR3 sequence (DNA): TGTGCCAGCAGCTTGTCCAGCGGGAGGAATGAGCAGTTCTTC. J is TRBJ2-1 and V is TRBV7-8; 9 bases align to TRBD2. Germline CDR1 reads SGHVS; CDR2 reads FQNEAQ. Trimming removed 3 bases from V and 7 bases from J; junction bases left unmatched: 4. The CDR3 extends over 14 amino acids.